These 24 T cell receptor beta chains originate from one sample sequenced in a study. Each CDR3 protein gets one entry after TCRdb re-called the 5' RACE reads with MiXCR. The sample lists 45,000 to 55,000 distinct CDR3 sequences; around 26% were seen once. The sample was tumor-infiltrating naive CD4+ T cells sorted from the breast tumor. Indicated subset: naive CD4+ T cells, CD4+CD45RA+CD25-. The receptors come from a female donor with breast cancer.

J is TRBJ2-7 and V is TRBV10-1, with TRBD1 identical over 8 bases. The CDR3 consists of 16 residues. Trimming at V came to 6 bases and at J to 0 bases, leaving 10 bases not matched to a gene. The germline gives CDR1 WNHNN, CDR2 SYGVQD (reference sequence). CDR3 DNA: TGCGCCAGCAGCCTACGCCCGGGACAGGCCTCCTACGAGCAGTACTTC. This gives the protein CASSLRPGQASYEQYF.

This clonotype was found a few times. This chain joins TRBV4-1 and TRBJ2-5; D is undetermined. V lost 0 bases, J lost 5 bases, and 13 bases lay in between. The CDR3 totals 15 residues. CDR1 MGHRA and CDR2 YSYEKL come from the germline V gene. The CDR3 here is CASSQDPQPRETQYF. The DNA for the CDR3 is TGCGCCAGCAGCCAAGATCCGCAGCCTCGGGAGACCCAGTACTTC.

This clonotype was seen a handful of times. The rearrangement joins TRBV20-1 to TRBJ2-3, with a tentative D call TRBD1 (5 bases). The germline V gene has CDR1 DFQATT and CDR2 SNEGSKA (reference sequence). Trimming cost V 4 bases and J 2 bases, with 16 bases left between them. This CDR3 is built from 15 residues. CDR3 nucleotide sequence: TGCAGTGCTAAAAGACAGCAAGTGAACACAGATACGCAGTATTTT. Amino acid sequence: CSAKRQQVNTDTQYF.

In regard to this clonotype: The junction does not match germline at one end; this may be a read error. V gene TRBV3-1 combines with J gene TRBJ2-1; D not certain. The CDR3 has 14 residues. The germline V gene has CDR1 LGHDT and CDR2 YNNKEL (reference sequence). The CDR3 nucleotides read TGTGCCAGCAGCCAGGGTTTTCGAAACAATGAGCAGTCCTTC. Translation: CASSQGFRNNEQSF.

The gene calls are TRBV4-1 and TRBJ1-2; a possible D gene is TRBD1 (6 bases). Between the trimmed V and J ends, which lost 3 bases and 2 bases, there was a span of 13 bases. The CDR3 spans 15 residues. Germline CDR1 MGHRA, CDR2 YSYEKL. The CDR3 nucleotides are TGCGCCAGCAGCCAGCCTCGGGACACCAACTATGGCTACACCTTC. As protein: CASSQPRDTNYGYTF.

V usage is TRBV5-1 and J usage is TRBJ1-3, with 8 bases identical to TRBD1. Trimming removed 6 bases from V and 0 bases from J; junction bases left unmatched: 5. The CDR3 is made up of 15 amino acids. The germline V gene has CDR1 SGHRS and CDR2 YFSETQ. CDR3 sequence: CASNSTGDSGNTIYF. The CDR3 bases are TGCGCCAGCAACTCGACAGGGGACTCTGGAAACACCATATATTTT.

V is TRBV2 and J is TRBJ2-5; D is uncertain. Trimming stripped 8 bases from V and 0 bases from J, with 7 bases between. The CDR3 is made up of 12 amino acids. CDR1 and CDR2 (germline): SNHLY, FYNNEI. In DNA form, the CDR3 reads TGTGCCAGCGCCGGGTACCAAGAGACCCAGTACTTC. Amino acid sequence: CASAGYQETQYF.

This clonotype was seen a handful of times. The rearrangement uses TRBV12-3 or TRBV12-4 and TRBJ1-1; D gene uncertain. CDR3 length equals 16 residues. V was shortened by 0 bases and J by 2 bases, with 13 bases between the two germline ends. The chain's CDR3 is CASSLASNAVNTEAFF. The CDR3 DNA reads TGTGCCAGCAGTTTAGCGTCCAACGCAGTAAACACTGAAGCTTTCTTT.

The J gene is TRBJ2-4, the V gene TRBV7-2; maybe TRBD2 (5 bases). Germline V gene sequence: CDR1 SGHTA, CDR2 FQGNSA. This CDR3 region has 16 residues. V lost 5 bases and J lost 1, with 15 bases in between. CDR3 sequence: CASSGGWDYAKNIQYF. Written as DNA, the CDR3 is TGTGCCAGCAGCGGAGGCTGGGATTACGCCAAAAACATTCAGTACTTC.

This clonotype was recorded a few times. V gene TRBV27 combines with J gene TRBJ2-5, with 9 bases aligning to TRBD1. CDR3 length equals 12 residues. V shed 7 bases, J shed 5 bases, and the junction held 2 bases outside the gene matches. Germline CDR1 and CDR2: MNHEY and SMNVEV (reference sequence). CDR3 bases: TGTGCCAGCACAGACAGGGGGGAGACCCAGTACTTC. It specifies CASTDRGETQYF.

This clonotype appeared a single time. A single base separates this from a much larger clone, so it may be a read error. The rearrangement joins TRBV20-1 to TRBJ2-5; no clear D. CDR3 length: 13 residues. The germline V gene has CDR1 DFQATT and CDR2 SNEGSKA (reference sequence). CDR3 residues: CRVELKPHVTQYF. As DNA, the CDR3 is TGCCGTGTTGAGTTAAAGCCCCATGTGACCCAGTACTTC.

This clonotype has a handful of counts. This chain links TRBV5-1 with TRBJ2-5; D uncertain. Germline V gene sequence: CDR1 SGHRS, CDR2 YFSETQ. V lost 4 bases and J 1 base, leaving 14 bases between the germline ends. This CDR3 is built from 15 residues. CDR3 DNA sequence: TGCGCCAGCAGCCGTGCTAACGTGCCCCAAGAGACCCAGTACTTC. Translated: CASSRANVPQETQYF.

The gene calls are TRBV7-9 and TRBJ2-3; maybe TRBD2 (5 bases). The CDR3 has 15 residues. Per the germline V gene, CDR1 is SEHNR and CDR2 is FQNEAQ (reference sequence). Trimming left V 3 bases short and J 1 base short, with 11 bases between. The CDR3 loop is CASSFSGRGTDTQYF. As DNA, the CDR3 is TGTGCCAGCAGCTTTTCGGGAAGGGGCACAGATACGCAGTATTTT.

This clonotype has just a few counts. V is TRBV11-2 and J is TRBJ2-5, with D hard to call. Germline CDR1 and CDR2: SGHAT and FQNNGV. The CDR3 runs to 15 residues. Between the trimmed V and J ends, which lost 2 bases and 4 bases, there was a span of 14 bases. The CDR3, as DNA: TGTGCCAGCAGCTTATCCACTATTACGGGAGAGACCCAGTACTTC. It translates to CASSLSTITGETQYF. Complete variable domain (other parts from reference TRBV11-2 and TRBJ2-5): EAGVAQSPRYKIIEKRQSVAFWCNPISGHATLYWYQQILGQGPKLLIQFQNNGVVDDSQLPKDRFSAERLKGVDSTLKIQPAKLEDSAVYLCASSLSTITGETQYFGPGTRLLVL.

This clonotype has only a few counts. J is TRBJ1-4 and V is TRBV7-2; D not certain. V lost 6 bases and J lost 0, with 11 bases in between. The CDR3 length is 15 residues. Germline V gene sequence: CDR1 SGHTA, CDR2 FQGNSA. This CDR3 is CASRRTSATNEKLFF. CDR3 nucleotides: TGTGCCAGCAGACGGACCTCTGCAACTAATGAAAAACTGTTTTTT.

Comment on this clonotype: This is likely a read error, given that the CDR3 carries no conserved phenylalanine or tryptophan at its end. This rearrangement joins TRBV6-6 to TRBJ1-6; D call uncertain. The CDR3 consists of 13 residues. V was trimmed by 8 bases and J by 9 bases, leaving 14 bases between them. Germline CDR1 reads MNHNY; CDR2 reads SVGAGI (reference sequence). CDR3 amino acids: CASHPRESSPLHS. The CDR3 bases are TGTGCCAGCCATCCTAGGGAGAGTTCACCCCTCCACTCT.

In this sample, this clonotype turned up a few times. The chain joins TRBV4-1 to TRBJ2-1; weak D call: TRBD2 (5 bases). Germline V gives CDR1 MGHRA, CDR2 YSYEKL. The CDR3 has 16 residues. V dropped 5 bases and J dropped 7 bases, with 21 bases sitting between them. The CDR3 loop reads CASSSGGARGQNEQFF. CDR3 DNA sequence: TGCGCCAGCAGCTCCGGAGGTGCGCGAGGGCAAAATGAGCAGTTCTTC.

In the case of this clonotype: Compared with germline, one end of the junction differs, possibly owing to a read error. The V gene is TRBV7-3, the J gene TRBJ2-7; the match to TRBD1 covers 7 bases. CDR1 is SGHTA, CDR2 FQGTGA, per germline. There are 13 residues in the CDR3. The CDR3 DNA is TGTGCCAGCAGCGCGCAGACAGGGTCCGAGCATTACTTC. Encoded protein: CASSAQTGSEHYF. Looking up the rest from reference TRBV7-3 and TRBJ2-7 gives the full variable domain: GAGVSQTPSNKVTEKGKYVELRCDPISGHTALYWYRQSLGQGPEFLIYFQGTGAADDSGLPNDRFFAVRPEGSVSTLKIQRTERGDSAVYLCASSAQTGSEHYFGPGTRLTVT.

This clonotype showed up many times. This chain's CDR3 is CSVGEGSRQPQHF. Here the CDR3 DNA reads TGCAGCGTTGGCGAGGGGTCCCGGCAGCCCCAGCATTTT. The chain couples TRBV29-1 to TRBJ1-5, with TRBD1 as a possible D gene (5 bases). Germline-derived CDR1 and CDR2 are SQVTM and ANQGSEA. V lost 4 bases, J lost 7 bases, and 14 bases lay in between. This CDR3 is 13 amino acids long.

As to this clonotype: A much larger clone is a single base away; this may be a read error. V is TRBV7-2 and J is TRBJ2-7; 13 nucleotides match TRBD2. This CDR3 comprises 16 residues. The germline gives CDR1 SGHTA, CDR2 FQGNSA. CDR3 sequence: CASQPITSGRAHEQHF. Written as DNA, the CDR3 is TGTGCCAGCCAACCGATTACTAGCGGGAGGGCCCACGAGCAGCACTTC.

This clonotype was seen a handful of times. This sequence joins TRBV20-1 and TRBJ2-7, with D possibly being TRBD1 or TRBD2 (5 bases each). V was pared by 3 bases and J by 3 bases, with 18 bases between. The germline V gene has CDR1 DFQATT and CDR2 SNEGSKA (reference sequence). The CDR3 contains 15 residues. The DNA for the CDR3 is TGCAGTGCTAGCCCGCAGGCGGGTCAGGGCTACGAGCAGTACTTC. It specifies CSASPQAGQGYEQYF.

The rearrangement joins TRBV2 to TRBJ2-1; 14 nucleotides match TRBD2. The CDR3 has 18 amino acids. Germline assignment: CDR1 SNHLY and CDR2 FYNNEI. The ends lost 4 bases at V and 9 bases at J; junction bases unmatched: 14. CDR3 sequence: CASSANPPGLAGVTEQFF. The DNA for the CDR3 is TGTGCCAGCAGTGCCAACCCCCCGGGACTAGCGGGAGTAACTGAGCAGTTCTTC.

Worth noting for this clonotype: One base away lies a much larger clone, so this may be a sequencing read error. The chain is built from TRBV5-1 and TRBJ1-5; D perhaps matches TRBD1 (5 bases). The CDR3 extends over 13 amino acids. V was trimmed by 2 bases and J by 5 bases, leaving 8 bases between them. Germline-derived CDR1 and CDR2 are SGHRS and YFSETQ. CDR3 coding DNA: TGCGCCAGCAGCTTCCAGGGCGATCAGCCCCAGCATTTT. Protein product: CASSFQGDQPQHF.

This clonotype showed up just a few times. This chain joins TRBV5-1 and TRBJ1-1; possible D gene TRBD1, 6 bases. Germline V gene data show CDR1 as SGHRS and CDR2 as YFSETQ. The CDR3 runs 15 residues. Trimming took 4 bases from V and 1 from J, leaving 14 bases between them. The CDR3 is CASSRIQTGNTEAFF. The DNA for the CDR3 is TGCGCCAGCAGCCGAATTCAGACAGGGAACACTGAAGCTTTCTTT.